Shown below are 19 T cell receptor beta chains from a single sample sequenced in a study of cytomegalovirus exposure and HLA in healthy donors. TCRdb's copy holds only in-frame clones and misses some; the assay was immunoSEQ multiplex PCR. This sample carries some 68,000 clones, over 95% of them seen once, and the ten largest clones take around 2.5%. Sequenced input: PBMCs. These receptors were taken from a man between 18 and 35 years old in good health and CMV-seronegative.

The chain joins TRBV7-9 to TRBJ1-2, with 9 bases lining up with TRBD1. Germline CDR1 and CDR2: SEHNR and FQNEAQ (reference sequence). The CDR3 is 15 residues long. V lost 5 bases and J lost 6; bases outside the gene matches: 10. CDR3 nucleotide sequence: TGTGCCAGCAGCATGGAAGATACAGGGGGCGATGGCTACACCTTC. Translated, it gives CASSMEDTGGDGYTF.

The chain couples TRBV29-1 to TRBJ1-5; D is unclear. Trimming removed 5 bases from V and 4 bases from J, with 15 bases in between. Looked up from germline, CDR1 is SQVTM and CDR2 is ANQGSEA. The CDR3 has 14 amino acids. Here the CDR3 reads CSVQTPGGNQPQHF. As DNA, the CDR3 is TGCAGCGTTCAGACCCCCGGAGGGAATCAGCCCCAGCATTTT.

The chain has TRBV7-3 and TRBJ1-4; D is uncertain. The CDR3 extends over 11 amino acids. The V gene lost 6 bases and the J gene lost 9 bases, with 8 bases spanning the gap. CDR1 and CDR2 (germline): SGHTA, FQGTGA. The CDR3 nucleotides read TGTGCCAGCAGACCTCCTAAAAAACTGTTTTTT. Protein sequence: CASRPPKKLFF. Using reference TRBV7-3 and TRBJ1-4 for the parts outside the CDR3, the full variable domain is GAGVSQTPSNKVTEKGKYVELRCDPISGHTALYWYRQSLGQGPEFLIYFQGTGAADDSGLPNDRFFAVRPEGSVSTLKIQRTERGDSAVYLCASRPPKKLFFGSGTQLSVL.

The gene calls are TRBV6-6 and TRBJ1-1; D not certain. This CDR3 has 12 residues. Germline CDR1 reads MNHNY; CDR2 reads SVGAGI (reference sequence). Trimming left V 6 bases short and J 3 bases short, with 8 bases between. The CDR3 loop is CASRTADTEAFF. The DNA of the CDR3 is TGTGCCAGCAGAACAGCTGACACTGAAGCTTTCTTT.

The chain employs TRBV25-1 and TRBJ1-5; no firm D call. CDR3 size: 14 residues. Per the germline V gene, CDR1 is MGHDK and CDR2 is SYGVNS. V lost 2 bases and J lost 4, with 9 bases in between. CDR3 sequence: CASSEEARNQPQHF. CDR3 DNA: TGTGCCAGCAGTGAAGAGGCCCGAAATCAGCCCCAGCATTTT.

DNA of the CDR3: TGTGCCAGCAGTTCAGGGAGGACTGAAGCTTTCTTT. Amino acids: CASSSGRTEAFF. This chain uses TRBV6-6 with TRBJ1-1, with a possible D match to TRBD1 (5 bases). Germline V gene lookup returns CDR1 MNHNY and CDR2 SVGAGI (reference sequence). Trimming took 4 bases from V and 5 from J, leaving 8 bases between them. The CDR3 is made up of 12 amino acids.

The gene calls are TRBV18 and TRBJ1-1, with D tentatively TRBD1 (5 bases). The CDR3 length is 17 residues. V was trimmed by 6 bases and J by 0 bases, leaving 20 bases between them. The germline CDR1 and CDR2 sequences are KGHSH and LQKENI. The DNA of the CDR3 is TGTGCCAGCTCTCAAATTGGGTGGGGCGGCATGAACACTGAAGCTTTCTTT. Encoded protein: CASSQIGWGGMNTEAFF.

The rearrangement uses TRBV19 and TRBJ1-5, with 9 nucleotides matching TRBD1. Losses at the gene ends were 6 bases for V and 9 bases for J; bases not matched to a gene: 15. Germline V CDR1 and CDR2: LNHDA, SQIVND (reference sequence). CDR3 length: 16 residues. The CDR3 loop reads CASSYKLQGAWSPQHF. CDR3 coding DNA: TGTGCCAGTAGCTACAAACTACAGGGGGCCTGGTCGCCCCAGCATTTT.

This clone was seen more than once but under ten times. V is TRBV13 and J is TRBJ2-1; the match to TRBD2 covers 7 bases. Germline loops: CDR1 PRHDT, CDR2 FYEKMQ (reference sequence). This CDR3 region has 15 residues. The ends lost 1 base at V and 9 bases at J; junction bases unmatched: 9. The DNA of the CDR3 is TGTGCCAGCAGCTTAGCTCCATCGGGGGGAGGTGAGCAGTTCTTC. Its translation is CASSLAPSGGGEQFF.

V and J are TRBV9 and TRBJ2-5; D not certain. The CDR3 totals 14 residues. Per germline, CDR1 SGDLS and CDR2 YYNGEE. V was pared by 0 bases and J by 1 base, with 7 bases between. Here the CDR3 DNA reads TGTGCCAGCAGCGTAGGAAACAGCCAAGAGACCCAGTACTTC. Protein product: CASSVGNSQETQYF.

V usage is TRBV2 and J usage is TRBJ2-5, with D possibly matching TRBD2 (6 bases). Trimming took 5 bases from V and 5 from J, leaving 24 bases between them. CDR1 SNHLY and CDR2 FYNNEI come from the germline V gene. The CDR3 runs to 17 residues. The chain's CDR3 is CASSLKGGTALRETQYF. Written as DNA, the CDR3 is TGTGCCAGCAGTCTGAAAGGAGGGACGGCCTTGAGGGAGACCCAGTACTTC. The full variable domain, rest sourced from reference TRBV2 and TRBJ2-5, is EPEVTQTPSHQVTQMGQEVILRCVPISNHLYFYWYRQILGQKVEFLVSFYNNEISEKSEIFDDQFSVERPDGSNFTLKIRSTKLEDSAMYFCASSLKGGTALRETQYFGPGTRLLVL.

This chain links TRBV6-6 with TRBJ1-1; a possible D gene is TRBD1 (6 bases). CDR3 size: 16 residues. V was trimmed by 1 base and J by 8 bases, leaving 20 bases between them. Germline CDR1 MNHNY, CDR2 SVGAGI (reference sequence). CDR3 bases: TGTGCCAGCAGTTACTTGAATCCTCGGGACATAGGGGAAGCTTTCTTT. Translated: CASSYLNPRDIGEAFF.

This rearrangement joins TRBV9 to TRBJ2-5; possible D gene TRBD2, 6 bases. Trimming took off 0 bases at V and 0 bases at J, with 12 bases between the two ends. Looked up from germline, CDR1 is SGDLS and CDR2 is YYNGEE. The CDR3 is made up of 16 amino acids. The CDR3 nucleotides read TGTGCCAGCAGCGTAGGAATAGCGGTATACCAAGAGACCCAGTACTTC. It translates to CASSVGIAVYQETQYF.

This clone was found a few times. The chain recombines TRBV29-1 with TRBJ2-5; D ambiguous. Looked up from germline, CDR1 is SQVTM and CDR2 is ANQGSEA. CDR3 length: 10 residues. Trimming removed 5 bases from V and 5 bases from J, with 6 bases in between. Here the CDR3 reads CSVLQETQYF. The CDR3 bases are TGCAGCGTTCTCCAGGAGACCCAGTACTTC.

The V call is TRBV5-4, the J call TRBJ2-2; 11 nucleotides agree with TRBD2. Germline assignment: CDR1 SGHNT and CDR2 YYREEE (reference sequence). V was clipped by 3 bases and J by 7 bases; unmatched bases: 5. CDR3 length: 15 amino acids. The CDR3 DNA reads as TGTGCCAGCAGCTCTATAGCGGGAGGGGGCGGGGAGCTGTTTTTT. Translated: CASSSIAGGGGELFF. Together with reference TRBV5-4 and TRBJ2-2, the CDR3 gives the full variable domain: ETGVTQSPTHLIKTRGQQVTLRCSSQSGHNTVSWYQQALGQGPQFIFQYYREEENGRGNFPPRFSGLQFPNYSSELNVNALELDDSALYLCASSSIAGGGGELFFGEGSRLTVL.

This clone has more than one count but fewer than ten. The rearrangement joins TRBV11-1 to TRBJ1-1; weak D call: TRBD1 (6 bases). The CDR3 loop spans 14 amino acids. Trimming stripped 5 bases from V and 3 bases from J, with 13 bases between. CDR1 SGHAT and CDR2 FQDESV come from the germline V gene (reference sequence). The CDR3, as DNA: TGTGCCAGCAGCACCTCAGGGGTAGACACTGAAGCTTTCTTT. It yields the protein CASSTSGVDTEAFF. The full variable domain, rest sourced from reference TRBV11-1 and TRBJ1-1, is EAEVAQSPRYKITEKSQAVAFWCDPISGHATLYWYRQILGQGPELLVQFQDESVVDDSQLPKDRFSAERLKGVDSTLKIQPAELGDSAMYLCASSTSGVDTEAFFGQGTRLTVV.

The V gene is TRBV11-2, the J gene TRBJ2-5, with 8 bases that match TRBD2. This CDR3 spans 17 amino acids. V trimming: 0 bases; J trimming: 5 bases; junction bases outside the gene matches: 11. Per germline, CDR1 SGHAT and CDR2 FQNNGV. The CDR3 is CASSLDNRLAGGETQYF. DNA of the CDR3: TGTGCCAGCAGCTTAGATAACAGGCTAGCGGGTGGGGAGACCCAGTACTTC.

The rearrangement links TRBV19 to TRBJ1-5; D perhaps matches TRBD1 (5 bases). Trimming removed 5 bases from V and 2 bases from J, with 19 bases in between. The CDR3 extends over 17 amino acids. Germline V gene data show CDR1 as LNHDA and CDR2 as SQIVND (reference sequence). CDR3: CASSPRQQDFGNQPQHF. For the CDR3, the DNA is TGTGCCAGTAGTCCCCGCCAACAGGATTTTGGCAATCAGCCCCAGCATTTT.

The chain is built from TRBV6-4 and TRBJ2-2; 7 bases agree with TRBD1. Trimming at V came to 7 bases and at J to 6 bases, leaving 8 bases not matched to a gene. The CDR3 runs 14 residues. Germline CDR1 MRHNA, CDR2 SNTAGT. The CDR3 reads CASKEQGESGELFF. CDR3 sequence (DNA): TGTGCCAGCAAGGAGCAGGGGGAATCCGGGGAGCTGTTTTTT.